The clone carrying this TCR beta chain was seen a single time. Its antigen remains unidentified. This record comes from a study of cytomegalovirus exposure and HLA in healthy donors. V gave up 6 bases and J gave up 5 bases, with 8 bases separating them. The V gene's germline CDR1 is WSHSY and CDR2 SAAADI. This CDR3 is built from 11 residues. Study results and caveats: In the roughly 120 validation repertoires, a later analysis found that first-cohort TCR clusters tended to co-occur.

The data were produced by immunoSEQ multiplex PCR, yet TCRdb's version contains in-frame clones alone and is incomplete. The profile shows about 240,000 clones, roughly 89% of them singletons. The source material was PBMCs. The clonotype comes from a man younger than 30 in good health and CMV-seronegative. V usage is TRBV10-2 and J usage is TRBJ2-7; D is perhaps TRBD1 (5 bases). CDR3 sequence (DNA): TGCGCCAGCAGCCAGGGCCACGAGCAGTACTTC. As protein: CASSQGHEQYF.